This entry concerns a single T cell receptor beta chain. Its antigen remains unidentified. Researchers used the Oncomine TCR Beta short-read assay to sequence DNA from cultured CD4+ T cells. In TCRdb, the PCR reads were re-called with MiXCR into one record per CDR3 protein. Altogether approximately 13,000 distinct CDR3 sequences are present, approximately 48% being singletons, with the ten largest covering 8% to 10%. Specified treatment: approximately nine-day PBMC culture with coronavirus spike peptide pools or control peptides (ViraFEST assay). The data originate from a study of vaccination and CD4 T cells after COVID-19. The TCR comes from a human donor who had recovered from COVID-19. Sequencing was carried out using CD4+ T cells from blood, cultured in vitro.

As DNA, the CDR3 is TGTGCCATCAGTGAGAGTGGGGGCGGAACCCAGCATTTT. Protein: CAISESGGGTQHF. This chain uses TRBV10-3 with TRBJ1-5; possibly TRBD1 for D (6 bases). The CDR3 is 13 amino acids. Germline V gene data show CDR1 as ENHRY and CDR2 as SYGVKD. With 2 bases removed from V and 11 bases from J, the gap between germline ends came to 13 bases.